The 12 T cell receptor beta chains listed next were all sequenced from one sample in a study of T-cell reconstitution after alpha-beta-depleted transplantation in children. Using unique molecular identifiers, the investigators prepared the TCRbeta library. Via MiXCR, TCRdb re-called the PCR reads, giving one row per CDR3 protein. Altogether hundreds of thousands of distinct CDR3 sequences are present, approximately 17% being singletons, with the ten largest covering about 1.1%. The sample in question was PBMCs from the stem cell graft donor, obtained from the stem cell graft. The receptors stem from a human donor who donated a stem cell graft to a child with acute myeloid leukemia.

With regard to this clonotype: A much larger clone differs by one base, so this may be a read error. The CDR3 is CSARGVQGHYSYTF. In DNA form, the CDR3 reads TGCAGTGCTAGAGGTGTCCAGGGGCACTATAGCTACACCTTC. The V gene is TRBV20-1, the J gene TRBJ1-2; perhaps TRBD1 as D (6 bases). The germline gives CDR1 DFQATT, CDR2 SNEGSKA (reference sequence). The CDR3 sequence is 14 residues long.

There are many counts of this clonotype. This chain uses TRBV5-1 with TRBJ2-5; D is ambiguous. V was pared by 3 bases and J by 4 bases, with 7 bases between. Germline CDR1 is SGHRS and CDR2 is YFSETQ. The CDR3 is made up of 12 amino acids. The CDR3 sequence is CASSSRGETQYF. The CDR3 nucleotides are TGCGCCAGCAGCTCCAGAGGAGAGACCCAGTACTTC.

This chain links TRBV7-2 with TRBJ1-1; no firm D call. Trimming stripped 5 bases from V and 0 bases from J, with 16 bases between. The CDR3 extends over 16 amino acids. CDR1 is SGHTA, CDR2 FQGNSA, per germline. CDR3 in DNA: TGTGCCAGCAGCCTAATAGGAGGAGAAATGAACACTGAAGCTTTCTTT. This gives the protein CASSLIGGEMNTEAFF.

This clonotype was found many times. This sequence joins TRBV20-1 and TRBJ2-3; 9 bases fit TRBD2. This CDR3 has 16 residues. CDR1 and CDR2 (germline): DFQATT, SNEGSKA (reference sequence). Trimming at V came to 1 base and at J to 2 bases, leaving 7 bases not matched to a gene. CDR3 region: CSARVERGAYTDTQYF. The CDR3 DNA reads TGCAGTGCTAGAGTGGAGCGGGGGGCCTACACAGATACGCAGTATTTT.

The chain recombines TRBV10-1 with TRBJ2-1; D call uncertain. The CDR3 is 13 residues long. Germline assignment: CDR1 WNHNN and CDR2 SYGVQD (reference sequence). The germline V and J ends were trimmed by 8 bases and 5 bases, with 13 bases remaining between them. The CDR3, as DNA: TGCGCCAGCCGGTTGAGCCCCCACAATGAGCAGTTCTTC. This codes for CASRLSPHNEQFF.

The sample holds a few counts of this clonotype. The chain uses TRBV14 and TRBJ2-7; D gene unclear. The CDR3 extends over 13 amino acids. V was clipped by 1 base and J by 3 bases, with 7 bases between them. Germline V gene lookup returns CDR1 SGHDN and CDR2 FVKESK. CDR3 amino acids: CASSQGRLYEQYV. For the CDR3, the DNA is TGTGCCAGCAGCCAAGGACGGCTCTACGAGCAGTACGTC.

This clonotype turned up a few times. This chain joins TRBV6-5 and TRBJ1-2, with D maybe TRBD1 (5 bases). V was pared by 4 bases and J by 5 bases, with 14 bases between. The germline V gene has CDR1 MNHEY and CDR2 SVGAGI. This CDR3 is 14 amino acids long. The CDR3 DNA follows: TGTGCCAGCAGTTTGGGACGGCACCGATATGGCTACACCTTC. Amino acid sequence: CASSLGRHRYGYTF.

This clonotype was observed a handful of times. The chain couples TRBV6-1 to TRBJ2-2; D is unresolved. This CDR3 has 13 residues. The germline V gene encodes CDR1 MNHNS and CDR2 SASEGT. The V end lost 7 bases, the J end lost 4 bases, and 10 bases lay between the germline ends. CDR3 region: CASIVSVTGELFF. DNA for the CDR3: TGTGCCAGCATCGTCAGTGTCACCGGGGAGCTGTTTTTT.

This clonotype was detected ten times or more. The CDR3 region is CASTRWTSGSNEQFF. The CDR3 coding sequence is TGTGCCAGCACCCGATGGACTAGCGGGTCCAATGAGCAGTTCTTC. This chain links TRBV12-3 or TRBV12-4 with TRBJ2-1; 11 bases align to TRBD2. The V segment lost 7 bases and the J segment 6 bases; nucleotides outside the gene matches: 8. CDR3 length: 15 amino acids.

This rearrangement joins TRBV5-1 to TRBJ1-1, with 7 bases identical to TRBD1. V shed 0 bases and J 0 bases; nucleotides not matched to a gene: 11. Per germline, CDR1 SGHRS and CDR2 YFSETQ. The CDR3 is 18 amino acids. CDR3 in amino acids: CASSLAAPGQIMNTEAFF. CDR3 DNA: TGCGCCAGCAGCTTGGCTGCTCCGGGACAGATCATGAACACTGAAGCTTTCTTT.

This clonotype was picked up a small number of times. The chain links TRBV14 to TRBJ2-1; no firm D call. The germline V gene encodes CDR1 SGHDN and CDR2 FVKESK. Trimming left V 1 base short and J 4 bases short, with 8 bases between. The CDR3 sequence is 14 residues long. The CDR3 DNA reads as TGTGCCAGCAGCCAAGCCCAGTTTTACAATGAGCAGTTCTTC. Translated: CASSQAQFYNEQFF.

This clonotype was seen more than once but under ten times. The chain recombines TRBV5-1 with TRBJ2-3, with 8 bases fitting TRBD2. Germline lookup yields CDR1 SGHRS and CDR2 YFSETQ. This CDR3 spans 15 amino acids. Unmatched junction bases numbered 10, after V lost 4 bases and J lost 6 bases. CDR3 in DNA: TGCGCCAGCAGCCCCAACCGGGGGGGCCTCGATACGCAGTATTTT. This translates into CASSPNRGGLDTQYF.